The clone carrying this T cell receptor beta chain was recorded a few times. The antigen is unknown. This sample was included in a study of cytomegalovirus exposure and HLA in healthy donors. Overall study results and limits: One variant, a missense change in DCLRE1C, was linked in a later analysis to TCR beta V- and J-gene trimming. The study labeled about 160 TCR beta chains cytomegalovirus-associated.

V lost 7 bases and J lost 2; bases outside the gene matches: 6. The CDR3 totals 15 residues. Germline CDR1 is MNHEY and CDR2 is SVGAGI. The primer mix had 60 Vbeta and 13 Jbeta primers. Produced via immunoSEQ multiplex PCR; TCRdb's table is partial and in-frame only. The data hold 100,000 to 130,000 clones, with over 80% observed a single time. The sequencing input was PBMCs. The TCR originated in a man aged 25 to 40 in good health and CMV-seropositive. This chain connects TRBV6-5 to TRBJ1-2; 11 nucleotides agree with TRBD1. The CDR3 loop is CASKRTGGANYGYTF. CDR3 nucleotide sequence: TGTGCCAGCAAACGGACAGGGGGCGCGAACTATGGCTACACCTTC.